This TCR beta chain derives from a study of shared clonotypes between healthy human individuals. Findings and limits, study-wide: Sharing across a few donors was seen in around 5.1% of naive CD4 clonotypes.

Note on this clone: Antigen specificity is unknown.

It was at deep level that the assay was run. Generated by immunoSEQ multiplex PCR, the TCRdb table keeps only in-frame clones and is missing some. The sample has some 2,400,000 clones, 90% to 97% seen once. The study enrolled healthy HIV-negative adults without recent acute infections or vaccinations as donors. The CDR3 covers 14 residues. The V gene's germline CDR1 is SGHNT and CDR2 YYREEE (reference sequence). V lost 0 bases and J lost 1, with 7 bases in between. The chain has TRBV5-4 and TRBJ1-1; unclear D gene. This clonotype was obtained from a man aged 18 to 30 in good health. Input material: naive CD4+ T cells sorted from blood. As for subset: CD45RA+ positively selected. CDR3 region: CASSLGHPNTEAFF. DNA of the CDR3: TGTGCCAGCAGCTTGGGACACCCGAACACTGAAGCTTTCTTT.